This section outlines one TCR beta chain sequence together with its context. Trimming took 6 bases from V and 4 from J; bases not matched to a gene: 7. Germline V lookup: CDR1 MDHEN, CDR2 SYDVKM. This CDR3 comprises 17 residues. Sequencing was performed with immunoSEQ multiplex PCR; in TCRdb, only in-frame clones are kept and a portion is missing. This sample yields around 13,000 clones, of which about three fifths are seen a single time; 16% belongs to the top ten. This record belongs to a study of chemoradiotherapy in HPV16-positive cancers. This rearrangement joins TRBV28 to TRBJ2-2, with TRBD2 identical over 14 bases. The specimen was collected from a patient who underwent chemoradiotherapy. This TCR came from a human donor with HPV-associated anogenital cancer. The CDR3 DNA follows: TGTGCCAGCAGCCGGGGACTAGCGGGAGTGTCCACCGGGGAGCTGTTTTTT. Protein product: CASSRGLAGVSTGELFF.